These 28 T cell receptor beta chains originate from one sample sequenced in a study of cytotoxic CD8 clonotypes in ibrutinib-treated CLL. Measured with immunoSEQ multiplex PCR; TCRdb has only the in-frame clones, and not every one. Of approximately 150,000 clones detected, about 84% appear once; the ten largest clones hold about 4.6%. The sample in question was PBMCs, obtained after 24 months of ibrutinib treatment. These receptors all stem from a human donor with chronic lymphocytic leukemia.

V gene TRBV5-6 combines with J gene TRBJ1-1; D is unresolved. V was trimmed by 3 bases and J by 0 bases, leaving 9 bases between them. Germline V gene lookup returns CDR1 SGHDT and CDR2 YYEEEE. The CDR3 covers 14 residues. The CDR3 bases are TGTGCCAGCAGCTACGGAGGGATGAACACTGAAGCTTTCTTT. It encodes CASSYGGMNTEAFF.

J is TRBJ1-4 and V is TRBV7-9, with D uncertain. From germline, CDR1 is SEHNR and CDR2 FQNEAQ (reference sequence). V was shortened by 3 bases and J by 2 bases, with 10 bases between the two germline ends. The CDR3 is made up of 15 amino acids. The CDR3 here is CASSFYKSTNEKLFF. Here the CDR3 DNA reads TGTGCCAGCAGCTTTTACAAAAGCACTAATGAAAAACTGTTTTTT. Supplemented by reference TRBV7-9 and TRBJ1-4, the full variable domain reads DTGVSQNPRHKITKRGQNVTFRCDPISEHNRLYWYRQTLGQGPEFLTYFQNEAQLEKSRLLSDRFSAERPKGSFSTLEIQRTEQGDSAMYLCASSFYKSTNEKLFFGSGTQLSVL.

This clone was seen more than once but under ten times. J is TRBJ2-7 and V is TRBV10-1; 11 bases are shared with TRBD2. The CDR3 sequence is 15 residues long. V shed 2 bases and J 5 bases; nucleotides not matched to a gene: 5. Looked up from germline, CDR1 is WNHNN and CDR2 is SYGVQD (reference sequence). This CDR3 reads CASSEVTSGSNEQYF. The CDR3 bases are TGCGCCAGCAGTGAGGTTACTAGCGGGAGTAACGAGCAGTACTTC.

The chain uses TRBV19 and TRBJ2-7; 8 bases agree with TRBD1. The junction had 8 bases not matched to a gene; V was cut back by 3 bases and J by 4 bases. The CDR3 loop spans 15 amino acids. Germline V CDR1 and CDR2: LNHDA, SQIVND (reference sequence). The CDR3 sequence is CASSIKGQGYYEQYF. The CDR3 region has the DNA TGTGCCAGTAGTATCAAAGGACAGGGATATTACGAGCAGTACTTC.

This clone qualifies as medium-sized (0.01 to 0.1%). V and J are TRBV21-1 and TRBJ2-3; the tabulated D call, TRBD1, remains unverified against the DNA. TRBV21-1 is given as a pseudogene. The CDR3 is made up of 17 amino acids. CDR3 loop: CASSGRGGGGLTDTQYF. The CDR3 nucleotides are TGTGCCAGCAGCGGGCGAGGTGGAGGGGGCCTAACAGATACGCAGTATTTT.

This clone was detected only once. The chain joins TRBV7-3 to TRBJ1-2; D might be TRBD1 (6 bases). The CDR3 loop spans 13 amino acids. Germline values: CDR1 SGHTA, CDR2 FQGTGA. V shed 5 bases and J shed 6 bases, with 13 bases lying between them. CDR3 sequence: CASSHGGADGYTF. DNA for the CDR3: TGTGCCAGCAGCCACGGGGGGGCGGATGGCTACACCTTC.

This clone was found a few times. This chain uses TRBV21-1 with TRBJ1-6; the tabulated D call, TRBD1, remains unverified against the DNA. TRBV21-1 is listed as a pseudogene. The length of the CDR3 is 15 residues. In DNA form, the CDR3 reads TGTGCCAGCAGCAATAGGGGACAGGGGCCTTCACCCCTCCACTTT. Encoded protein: CASSNRGQGPSPLHF.

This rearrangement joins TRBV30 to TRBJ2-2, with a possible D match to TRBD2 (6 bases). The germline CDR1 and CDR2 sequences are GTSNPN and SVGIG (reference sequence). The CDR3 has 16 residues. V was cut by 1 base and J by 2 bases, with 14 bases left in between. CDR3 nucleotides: TGTGCCTGGAGTGGCCTTGGAGGGGTCAACACCGGGGAGCTGTTTTTT. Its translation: CAWSGLGGVNTGELFF. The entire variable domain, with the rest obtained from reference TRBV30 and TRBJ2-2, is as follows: SQTIHQWPATLVQPVGSPLSLECTVEGTSNPNLYWYRQAAGRGLQLLFYSVGIGQISSEVPQNLSASRPQDRQFILSSKKLLLSDSGFYLCAWSGLGGVNTGELFFGEGSRLTVL.

The CDR3 DNA reads TGCGCCAGCAGCTTGTTGGTGACAGATGAAAAACTGTTTTTT. It translates to CASSLLVTDEKLFF. The V gene is TRBV5-1, the J gene TRBJ1-4, with D tentatively TRBD1 (5 bases). The CDR3 sequence is 14 residues long. V lost 1 base and J lost 6, with 10 bases in between. The germline V gene has CDR1 SGHRS and CDR2 YFSETQ.

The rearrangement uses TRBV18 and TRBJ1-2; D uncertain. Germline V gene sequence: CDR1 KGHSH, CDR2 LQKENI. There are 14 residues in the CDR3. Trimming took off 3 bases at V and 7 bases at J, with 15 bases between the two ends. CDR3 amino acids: CASSPAEAHPGYTF. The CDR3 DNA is TGTGCCAGCTCACCGGCAGAGGCCCACCCTGGCTACACCTTC.

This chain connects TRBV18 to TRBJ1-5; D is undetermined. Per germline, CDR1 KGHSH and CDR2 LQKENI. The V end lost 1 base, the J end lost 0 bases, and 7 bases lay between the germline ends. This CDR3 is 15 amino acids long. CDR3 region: CASSPLQVSNQPQHF. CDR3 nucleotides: TGTGCCAGCTCACCACTTCAGGTTAGCAATCAGCCCCAGCATTTT.

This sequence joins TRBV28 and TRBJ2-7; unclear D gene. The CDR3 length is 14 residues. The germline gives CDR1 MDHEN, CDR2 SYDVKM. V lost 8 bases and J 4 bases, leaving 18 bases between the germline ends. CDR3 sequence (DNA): TGTGCCAGCGGGTTGTCAGCCGAAGGGTACGAGCAGTACTTC. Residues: CASGLSAEGYEQYF.

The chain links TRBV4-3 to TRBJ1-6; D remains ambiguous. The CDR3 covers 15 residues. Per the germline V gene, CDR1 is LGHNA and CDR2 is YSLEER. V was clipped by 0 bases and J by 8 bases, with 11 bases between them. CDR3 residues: CASSQERGLDSPLHF. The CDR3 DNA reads TGCGCCAGCAGCCAAGAAAGAGGGTTAGATTCACCCCTCCACTTT.

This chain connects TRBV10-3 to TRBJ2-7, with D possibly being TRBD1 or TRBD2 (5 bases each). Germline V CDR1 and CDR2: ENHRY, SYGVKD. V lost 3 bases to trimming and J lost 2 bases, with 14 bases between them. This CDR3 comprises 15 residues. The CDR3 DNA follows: TGTGCCATCAGTGACGAGGGGTGGTTAACCTACGAGCAGTACTTC. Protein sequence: CAISDEGWLTYEQYF.

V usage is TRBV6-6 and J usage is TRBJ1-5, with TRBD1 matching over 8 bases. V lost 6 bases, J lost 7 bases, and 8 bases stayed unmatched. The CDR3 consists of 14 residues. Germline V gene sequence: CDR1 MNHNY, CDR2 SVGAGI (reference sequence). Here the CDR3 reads CASSLQGARQPQHF. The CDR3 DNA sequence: TGTGCCAGCAGCCTTCAGGGGGCCAGGCAGCCCCAGCATTTT.

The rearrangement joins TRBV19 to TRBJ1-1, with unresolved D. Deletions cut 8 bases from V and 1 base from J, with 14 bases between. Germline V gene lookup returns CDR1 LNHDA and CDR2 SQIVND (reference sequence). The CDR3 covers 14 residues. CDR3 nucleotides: TGTGCCAGTCTTTCCAGAGAAGGGAACACTGAAGCTTTCTTT. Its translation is CASLSREGNTEAFF.

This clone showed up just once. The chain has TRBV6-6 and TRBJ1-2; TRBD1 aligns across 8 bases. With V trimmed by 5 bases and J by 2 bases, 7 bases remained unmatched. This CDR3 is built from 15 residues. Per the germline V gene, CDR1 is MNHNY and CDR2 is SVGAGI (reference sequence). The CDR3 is CASSDRGRGNYGYTF. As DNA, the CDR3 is TGTGCCAGCAGTGACAGGGGAAGAGGGAACTATGGCTACACCTTC.

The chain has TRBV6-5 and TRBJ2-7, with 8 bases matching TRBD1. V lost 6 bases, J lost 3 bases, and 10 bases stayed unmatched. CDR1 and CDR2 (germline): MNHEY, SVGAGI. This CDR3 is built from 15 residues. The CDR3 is CASSNGQGQGYEQYF. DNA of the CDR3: TGTGCCAGCAGCAACGGACAGGGACAAGGCTACGAGCAGTACTTC.

The CDR3, as DNA: TGTGCCAGCACCCAGTCCCCCCGGACTGAAGCTTTCTTT. This gives the protein CASTQSPRTEAFF. The chain uses TRBV6-5 and TRBJ1-1; D gene uncertain. This CDR3 is built from 13 residues. The germline CDR1 and CDR2 sequences are MNHEY and SVGAGI. V shed 7 bases and J shed 5 bases, with 14 bases lying between them.

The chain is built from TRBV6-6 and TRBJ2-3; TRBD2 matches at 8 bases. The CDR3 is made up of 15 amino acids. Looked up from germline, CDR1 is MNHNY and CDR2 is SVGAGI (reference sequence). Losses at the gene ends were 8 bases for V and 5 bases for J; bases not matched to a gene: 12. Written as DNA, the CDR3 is TGTGCCAGCCGGAGCGGGAGCACCAGGGGAGATACGCAGTATTTT. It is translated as CASRSGSTRGDTQYF.

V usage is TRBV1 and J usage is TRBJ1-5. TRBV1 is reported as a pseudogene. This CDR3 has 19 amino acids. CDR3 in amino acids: CTSSQEAVIQTFSNQPQHF. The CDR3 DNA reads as TGCACCAGCAGCCAAGAAGCGGTGATACAGACGTTTAGCAATCAGCCCCAGCATTTT.

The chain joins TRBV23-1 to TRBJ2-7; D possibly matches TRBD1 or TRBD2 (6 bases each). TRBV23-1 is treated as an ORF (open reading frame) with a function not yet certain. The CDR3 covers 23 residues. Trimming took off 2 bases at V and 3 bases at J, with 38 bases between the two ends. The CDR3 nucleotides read TGCGCCAGCAGTCAAGAAGTTCCCCTTTTGGGGGGCGCATCCCTAACGGCGTGCTACGAGCAGTACTTC. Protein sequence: CASSQEVPLLGGASLTACYEQYF.

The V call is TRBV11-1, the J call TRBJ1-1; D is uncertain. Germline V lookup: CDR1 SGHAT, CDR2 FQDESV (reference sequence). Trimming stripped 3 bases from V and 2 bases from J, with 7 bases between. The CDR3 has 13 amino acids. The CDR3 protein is CASSLRENTEAFF. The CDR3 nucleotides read TGTGCCAGCAGCTTGAGGGAAAACACTGAAGCTTTCTTT.

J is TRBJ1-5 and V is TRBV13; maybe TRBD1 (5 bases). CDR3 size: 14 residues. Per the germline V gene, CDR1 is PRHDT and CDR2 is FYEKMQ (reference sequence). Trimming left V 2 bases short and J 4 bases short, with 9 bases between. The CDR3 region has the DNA TGTGCCAGCAGCTTACGGGGGACTAATCAGCCCCAGCATTTT. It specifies CASSLRGTNQPQHF.

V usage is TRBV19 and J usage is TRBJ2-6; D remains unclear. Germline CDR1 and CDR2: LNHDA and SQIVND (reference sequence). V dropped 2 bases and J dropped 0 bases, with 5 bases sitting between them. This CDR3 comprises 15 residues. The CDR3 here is CASSIYFSGANVLTF. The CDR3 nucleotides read TGTGCCAGTAGTATATATTTCTCTGGGGCCAACGTCCTGACTTTC.

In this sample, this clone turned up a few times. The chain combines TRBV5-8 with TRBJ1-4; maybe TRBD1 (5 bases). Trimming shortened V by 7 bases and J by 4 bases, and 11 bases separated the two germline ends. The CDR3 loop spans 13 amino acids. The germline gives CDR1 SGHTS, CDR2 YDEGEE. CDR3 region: CASSRQLNEKLFF. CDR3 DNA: TGTGCCAGCTCGCGACAGCTTAATGAAAAACTGTTTTTT.

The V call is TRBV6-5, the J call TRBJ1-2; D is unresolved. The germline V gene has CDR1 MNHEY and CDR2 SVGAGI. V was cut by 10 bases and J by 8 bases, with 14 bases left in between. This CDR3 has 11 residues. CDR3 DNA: TGTGCCACTCGAAAGAGCTTGGGCTACACCTTC. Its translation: CATRKSLGYTF.

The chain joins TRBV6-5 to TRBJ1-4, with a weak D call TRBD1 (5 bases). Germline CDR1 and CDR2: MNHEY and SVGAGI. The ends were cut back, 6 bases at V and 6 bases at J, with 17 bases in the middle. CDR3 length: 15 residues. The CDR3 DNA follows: TGTGCCAGCAGCCTCACTAGGGGCTATGATGAAAAACTGTTTTTT. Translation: CASSLTRGYDEKLFF.